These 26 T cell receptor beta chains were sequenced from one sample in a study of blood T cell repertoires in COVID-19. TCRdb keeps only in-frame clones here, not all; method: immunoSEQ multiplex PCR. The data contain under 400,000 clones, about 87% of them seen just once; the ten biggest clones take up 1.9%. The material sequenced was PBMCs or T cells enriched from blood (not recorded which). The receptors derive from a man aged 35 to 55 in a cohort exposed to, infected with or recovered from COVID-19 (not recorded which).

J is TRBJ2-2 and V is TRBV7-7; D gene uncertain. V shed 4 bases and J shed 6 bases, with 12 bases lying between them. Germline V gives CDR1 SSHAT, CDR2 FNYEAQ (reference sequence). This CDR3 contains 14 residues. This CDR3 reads CASSSLGEAGELFF. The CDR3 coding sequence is TGTGCCAGCAGCTCCCTCGGAGAGGCCGGGGAGCTGTTTTTT.

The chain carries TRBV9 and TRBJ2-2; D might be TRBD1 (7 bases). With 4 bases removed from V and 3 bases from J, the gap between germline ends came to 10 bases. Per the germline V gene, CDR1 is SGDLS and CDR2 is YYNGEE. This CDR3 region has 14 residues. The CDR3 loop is CASSPGGYTGELFF. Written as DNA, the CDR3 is TGTGCCAGCAGCCCAGGGGGGTACACCGGGGAGCTGTTTTTT.

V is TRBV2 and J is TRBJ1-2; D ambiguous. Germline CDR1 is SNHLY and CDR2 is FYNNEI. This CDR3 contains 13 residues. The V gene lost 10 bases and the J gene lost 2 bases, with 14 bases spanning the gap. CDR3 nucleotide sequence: TGTGCCACTCAGGCTGATGCCAACTATGGCTACACCTTC. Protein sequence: CATQADANYGYTF.

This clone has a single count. CDR3: CASRLTQGGAYGYTF. CDR3 DNA sequence: TGTGCCAGCAGATTAACCCAGGGGGGTGCCTATGGCTACACCTTC. This sequence joins TRBV6-5 and TRBJ1-2, with 7 bases identical to TRBD1. V gave up 6 bases and J gave up 4 bases; unmatched junction bases: 11. This CDR3 region has 15 residues. Germline CDR1 MNHEY, CDR2 SVGAGI.

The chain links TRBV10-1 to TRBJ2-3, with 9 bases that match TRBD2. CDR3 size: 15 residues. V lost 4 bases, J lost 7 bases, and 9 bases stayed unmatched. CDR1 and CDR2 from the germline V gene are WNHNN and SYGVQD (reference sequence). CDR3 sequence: CASSAIAGVINTQYF. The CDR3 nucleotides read TGCGCCAGCAGTGCTATAGCGGGAGTAATAAATACGCAGTATTTT.

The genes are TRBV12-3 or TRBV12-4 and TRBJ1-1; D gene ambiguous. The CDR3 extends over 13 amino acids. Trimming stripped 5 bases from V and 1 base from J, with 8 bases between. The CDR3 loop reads CASSPQRNTEAFF. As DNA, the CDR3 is TGTGCCAGCAGTCCACAGAGGAACACTGAAGCTTTCTTT.

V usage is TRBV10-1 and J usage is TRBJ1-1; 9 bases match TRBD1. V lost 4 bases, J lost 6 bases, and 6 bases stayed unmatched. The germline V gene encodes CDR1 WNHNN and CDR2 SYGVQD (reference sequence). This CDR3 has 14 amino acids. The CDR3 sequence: CASSGQGVEAEAFF. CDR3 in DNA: TGCGCCAGCAGTGGACAGGGGGTTGAAGCTGAAGCTTTCTTT.

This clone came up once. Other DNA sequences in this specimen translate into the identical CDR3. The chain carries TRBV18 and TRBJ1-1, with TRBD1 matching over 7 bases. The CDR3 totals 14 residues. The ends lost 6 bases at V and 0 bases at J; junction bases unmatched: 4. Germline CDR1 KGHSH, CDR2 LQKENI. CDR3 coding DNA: TGTGCCAGCTCGCCGGGACAGATGAACACTGAAGCTTTCTTT. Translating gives CASSPGQMNTEAFF.

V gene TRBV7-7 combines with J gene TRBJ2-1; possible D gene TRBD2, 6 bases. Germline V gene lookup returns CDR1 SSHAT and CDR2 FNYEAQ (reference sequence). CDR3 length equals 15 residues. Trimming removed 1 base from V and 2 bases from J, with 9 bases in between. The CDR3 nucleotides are TGTGCCAGCAGCTTAGAGCGGGCTCCCTACAATGAGCAGTTCTTC. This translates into CASSLERAPYNEQFF.

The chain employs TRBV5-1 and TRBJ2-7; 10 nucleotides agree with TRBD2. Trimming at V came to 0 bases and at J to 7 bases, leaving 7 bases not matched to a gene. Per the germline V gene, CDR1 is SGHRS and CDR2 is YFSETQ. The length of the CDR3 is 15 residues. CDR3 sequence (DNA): TGCGCCAGCAGCTTGGCAACTAGCGGGACCGCGGAGCAGTACTTC. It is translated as CASSLATSGTAEQYF.

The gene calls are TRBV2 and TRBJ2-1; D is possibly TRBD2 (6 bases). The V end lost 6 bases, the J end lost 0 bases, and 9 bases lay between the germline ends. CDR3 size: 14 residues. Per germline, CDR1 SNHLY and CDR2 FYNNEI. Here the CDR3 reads CASSLADSYNEQFF. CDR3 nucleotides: TGTGCCAGCAGCTTAGCGGACTCCTACAATGAGCAGTTCTTC.

The CDR3 loop reads CASSLGIGYEKLFF. As DNA, the CDR3 is TGTGCCAGTAGTTTGGGCATTGGGTATGAAAAACTGTTTTTT. The rearrangement joins TRBV19 to TRBJ1-4; no clear D gene. V gave up 5 bases and J gave up 6 bases, with 13 bases separating them. Germline V gene lookup returns CDR1 LNHDA and CDR2 SQIVND (reference sequence). There are 14 residues in the CDR3.

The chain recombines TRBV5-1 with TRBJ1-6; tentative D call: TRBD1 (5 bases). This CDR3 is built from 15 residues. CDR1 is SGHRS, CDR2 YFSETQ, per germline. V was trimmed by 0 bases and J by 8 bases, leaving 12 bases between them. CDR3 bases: TGCGCCAGCAGCTTGGCAGGCGAAGGGGATTCACCCCTCCACTTT. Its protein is CASSLAGEGDSPLHF. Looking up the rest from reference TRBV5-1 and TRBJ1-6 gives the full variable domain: KAGVTQTPRYLIKTRGQQVTLSCSPISGHRSVSWYQQTPGQGLQFLFEYFSETQRNKGNFPGRFSGRQFSNSRSEMNVSTLELGDSALYLCASSLAGEGDSPLHFGNGTRLTVT.

CDR3: CASSLDRDYGYTF. The CDR3 nucleotides read TGTGCCAGCAGTTTAGACAGGGACTATGGCTACACCTTC. This chain connects TRBV27 to TRBJ1-2; 7 positions agree with TRBD1. With V trimmed by 2 bases and J by 3 bases, 0 bases remained unmatched. This CDR3 contains 13 residues. CDR1 is MNHEY and CDR2 is SMNVEV in the germline V gene (reference sequence).

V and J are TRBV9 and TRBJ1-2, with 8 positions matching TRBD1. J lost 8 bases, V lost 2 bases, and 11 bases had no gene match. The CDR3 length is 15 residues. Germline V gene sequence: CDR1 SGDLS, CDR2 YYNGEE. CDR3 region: CASSVQGASQPGYTF. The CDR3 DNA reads TGTGCCAGCAGCGTTCAGGGGGCGAGTCAGCCCGGCTACACCTTC.

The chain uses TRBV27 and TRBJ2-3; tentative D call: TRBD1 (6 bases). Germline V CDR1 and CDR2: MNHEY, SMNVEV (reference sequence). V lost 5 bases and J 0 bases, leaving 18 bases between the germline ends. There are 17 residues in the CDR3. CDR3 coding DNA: TGTGCCAGCAGTCTAAATTTGGACAGTTCTAGCACAGATACGCAGTATTTT. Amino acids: CASSLNLDSSSTDTQYF.

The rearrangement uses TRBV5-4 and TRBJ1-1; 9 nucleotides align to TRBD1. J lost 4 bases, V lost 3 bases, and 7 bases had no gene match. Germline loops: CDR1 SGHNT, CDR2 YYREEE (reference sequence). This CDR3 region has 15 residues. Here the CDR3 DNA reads TGTGCCAGCAGCTGGGGACAGGGTTCGAGCACTGAAGCTTTCTTT. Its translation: CASSWGQGSSTEAFF.

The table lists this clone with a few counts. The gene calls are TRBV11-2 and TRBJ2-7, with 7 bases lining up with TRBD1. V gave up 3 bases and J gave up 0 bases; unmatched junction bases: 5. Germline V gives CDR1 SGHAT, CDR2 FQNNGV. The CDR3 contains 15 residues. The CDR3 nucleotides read TGTGCCAGCAGCTTTTACAGGGGTGGCTCCTACGAGCAGTACTTC. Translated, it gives CASSFYRGGSYEQYF.

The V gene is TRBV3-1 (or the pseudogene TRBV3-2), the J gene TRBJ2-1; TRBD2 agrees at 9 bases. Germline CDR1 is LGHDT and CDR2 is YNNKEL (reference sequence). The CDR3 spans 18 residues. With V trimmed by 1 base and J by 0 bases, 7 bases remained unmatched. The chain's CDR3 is CASSQGGFSGSSYNEQFF. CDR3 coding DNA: TGTGCCAGCAGCCAAGGAGGATTTAGCGGGAGCTCCTACAATGAGCAGTTCTTC.

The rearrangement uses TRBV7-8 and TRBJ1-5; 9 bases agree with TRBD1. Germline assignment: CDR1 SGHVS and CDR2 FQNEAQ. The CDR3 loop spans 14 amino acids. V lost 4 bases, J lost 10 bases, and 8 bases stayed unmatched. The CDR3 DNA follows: TGTGCCAGCAGCTCACCGGGACAGGGAGTCCCCCAGCATTTT. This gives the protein CASSSPGQGVPQHF.

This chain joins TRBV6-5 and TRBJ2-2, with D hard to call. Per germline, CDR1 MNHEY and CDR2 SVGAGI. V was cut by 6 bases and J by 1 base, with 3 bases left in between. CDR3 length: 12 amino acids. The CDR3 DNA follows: TGTGCCAGCAGGAGGAACACCGGGGAGCTGTTTTTT. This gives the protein CASRRNTGELFF.

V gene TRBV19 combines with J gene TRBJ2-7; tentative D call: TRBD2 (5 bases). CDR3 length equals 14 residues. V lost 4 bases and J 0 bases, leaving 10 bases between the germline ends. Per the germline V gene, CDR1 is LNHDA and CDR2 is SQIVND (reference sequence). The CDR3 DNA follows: TGTGCCAGTAGTAAAGAGCGGAGCTCCTACGAGCAGTACTTC. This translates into CASSKERSSYEQYF.

The CDR3 loop is CASSSLGRETEAFF. CDR3 DNA sequence: TGTGCCAGCAGCTCCCTGGGGCGGGAGACTGAAGCTTTCTTT. The chain links TRBV7-8 to TRBJ1-1; D possibly corresponds to TRBD1 (5 bases). The CDR3 runs 14 residues. Trimming left V 4 bases short and J 5 bases short, with 14 bases between. CDR1 is SGHVS, CDR2 FQNEAQ, per germline.

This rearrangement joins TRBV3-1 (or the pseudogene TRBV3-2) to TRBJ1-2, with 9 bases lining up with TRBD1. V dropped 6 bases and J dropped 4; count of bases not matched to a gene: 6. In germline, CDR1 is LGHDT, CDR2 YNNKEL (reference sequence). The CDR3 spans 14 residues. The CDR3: CASRSQGAGYGYTF. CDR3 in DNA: TGTGCCAGCAGATCACAGGGGGCCGGCTATGGCTACACCTTC.

The CDR3 region has the DNA TGCGCCAGCAGCGGGCAGGGTTTGAACACTGAAGCTTTCTTT. It encodes CASSGQGLNTEAFF. The J gene is TRBJ1-1, the V gene TRBV5-1, with D possibly TRBD1 on 5 matching bases. This CDR3 is 14 amino acids long. Trimming stripped 4 bases from V and 0 bases from J, with 10 bases between. Germline V gives CDR1 SGHRS, CDR2 YFSETQ.

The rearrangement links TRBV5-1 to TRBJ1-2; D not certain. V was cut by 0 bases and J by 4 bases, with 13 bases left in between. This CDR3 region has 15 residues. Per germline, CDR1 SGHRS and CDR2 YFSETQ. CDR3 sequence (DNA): TGCGCCAGCAGCTTGGATCACGAGTCTCCCTATGGCTACACCTTC. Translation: CASSLDHESPYGYTF.